The rows below give T cell receptor beta chains drawn from one sample of a study of blood T cell repertoires in COVID-19. Assay: immunoSEQ multiplex PCR; the TCRdb copy retains only in-frame clones and omits some. The sample lists 250,000 to 300,000 clones; about 88% were seen once. Material: PBMCs or T cells enriched from blood (not recorded which). These receptors originate from a man aged 25-45 years with acute COVID-19. Each CDR3 is given with its conserved first and last residue. A D gene is named only where the DNA matches it firmly. Clone size is not always given. Where it is, it says once, few, many or a class for expanded clones.

CDR3nt | CDR3aa | j_gene | d_gene | abundance | v_gene
TGTGCCATCAGTACCGACAGGGGGCAGGACGACTATGGCTACACCTTC | CAISTDRGQDDYGYTF | TRBJ1-2 | TRBD1 | . | TRBV10-3
TGTGCCAGCAGCTTGGCCAGTGAGACTGATTCACCCCTCCACTTT | CASSLASETDSPLHF | TRBJ1-6 | . | . | TRBV5-4
TGTGCCAGCAGCCCAACAGGGAACACTGAAGCTTTCTTT | CASSPTGNTEAFF | TRBJ1-1 | . | once | TRBV12-3/TRBV12-4
TGTGCCAGCAGCTACCTCTTCGCAGGGGGCAATCAGCCCCAGCATTTT | CASSYLFAGGNQPQHF | TRBJ1-5 | . | . | TRBV7-2
TGTGCCAGCAGCCCCTCGAGGTATCAGCCCCAGCATTTT | CASSPSRYQPQHF | TRBJ1-5 | . | . | TRBV7-6
TGCAGCGTTGAAGGACAGGGCTTCGCTGAAGCTTTCTTT | CSVEGQGFAEAFF | TRBJ1-1 | TRBD1 | . | TRBV29-1
TGCGCCAGCAGCCAAGATCAGGGTGGGCAACCCCTTGGCTACACCTTC | CASSQDQGGQPLGYTF | TRBJ1-2 | . | . | TRBV4-3
TGTGCCAGCAGCAACCTTGCTGAGGGACAATCAGCCCAGCATTTT | CASSNLAEGQSAQHF | TRBJ1-5 | . | . | TRBV21-1
TGTGCCAGCTCACCCGAAACGGTGCAGTATTTT | CASSPETVQYF | TRBJ2-3 | . | . | TRBV18
TGTGCCAGTAGTACACAGGGGAACACCGGGGAGCTGTTTTTT | CASSTQGNTGELFF | TRBJ2-2 | . | once | TRBV19
TGTGCCAGCAGGCGACAGGGAGCGACTAATGAAAAACTGTTTTTT | CASRRQGATNEKLFF | TRBJ1-4 | TRBD1 | few | TRBV28
TGTGCCAGCAGTGCCTTAGGAAGTACCCGGGGCACTGAAGCTTTCTTT | CASSALGSTRGTEAFF | TRBJ1-1 | . | many | TRBV2
TGTGCCAGCAGTTCCCCCCGCAGGGAGGCGTATGAAAAACTGTTTTTT | CASSSPRREAYEKLFF | TRBJ1-4 | . | . | TRBV6-5
TGTGCCAGCTTTTCCGGGAATCAGCCCCAGCATTTT | CASFSGNQPQHF | TRBJ1-5 | . | few | TRBV28
TGCGCCAGCAGCGGTGGGACAGGGGGGCAAGAGACCCAGTACTTC | CASSGGTGGQETQYF | TRBJ2-5 | TRBD1 | . | TRBV5-1
TGCGCCAGCAGCCTCAGGGTCGGAGGGGCTAATGAAAAACTGTTTTTT | CASSLRVGGANEKLFF | TRBJ1-4 | . | . | TRBV4-1
TGTGCCAGCAGTTTCGACCCCCCTAGCGGAGGTTACAATGAGCAGTTCTTC | CASSFDPPSGGYNEQFF | TRBJ2-1 | TRBD2 | . | TRBV6-2/TRBV6-3
TGTGCCAGCAGTCTAGCGGGAGGAACCTACAATGAGCAGTTCTTC | CASSLAGGTYNEQFF | TRBJ2-1 | TRBD2 | . | TRBV28
TGTGCCTTCAACCGCGTTGTCTCTGGAAACACCATATATTTT | CAFNRVVSGNTIYF | TRBJ1-3 | . | . | TRBV30
TGTGCCAGCTCAAGTACTAACATTCAGTACTTC | CASSSTNIQYF | TRBJ2-4 | . | . | TRBV5-6
TGTGCCAGCTCACCGGGACTAGCAACCACCGGGGAGCTGTTTTTT | CASSPGLATTGELFF | TRBJ2-2 | TRBD2 | . | TRBV18
TGTGCCAGCAGCCAAGCCGGGACTAAGTCCTACAATGAGCAGTTCTTC | CASSQAGTKSYNEQFF | TRBJ2-1 | TRBD2 | . | TRBV4-2
TGTGCCAGCAGTTTGGGGGGGAGCTCCTATAATTCACCCCTCCACTTT | CASSLGGSSYNSPLHF | TRBJ1-6 | . | once | TRBV28
TGTGCCAGCAGTCCCGGGGGGTCGAGGTCAACTGAAGCTTTCTTT | CASSPGGSRSTEAFF | TRBJ1-1 | . | . | TRBV6-5
TGTGCCAGCAGCCAGAGGGGGGGAGGCACTGAAGCTTTCTTT | CASSQRGGGTEAFF | TRBJ1-1 | . | . | TRBV4-2
TGTGCCAGCAGCTTGGTAGGGGTTGTGGCGCGGGGGCAGTTCTTC | CASSLVGVVARGQFF | TRBJ2-1 | . | . | TRBV5-6
TGTGCCAGCAGCGTAGGGGCAGTTTATGGCTACACCTTC | CASSVGAVYGYTF | TRBJ1-2 | . | . | TRBV9
TGTGCCAGCAGTTTGGAGGGGTTAAGGTCACCCCTCCACTTT | CASSLEGLRSPLHF | TRBJ1-6 | . | few | TRBV27
TGTGCCAGTAGTACCCACACAGGGGCGAACTATGGCTACACCTTC | CASSTHTGANYGYTF | TRBJ1-2 | TRBD1 | . | TRBV19
TGTGCCAGCAGCGTAGATGCGAGCTCCTACAATGAGCAGTTCTTC | CASSVDASSYNEQFF | TRBJ2-1 | . | . | TRBV9
TGTGCCAGCAGCCAAGATCCCAAGCGGGAGGCCACGAACACCGGGGAGCTGTTTTTT | CASSQDPKREATNTGELFF | TRBJ2-2 | TRBD2 | few | TRBV4-2
TGTGCCAGCAGTTTTGTTGCCGGACAGGGGAAAGAGACCCAGTACTTC | CASSFVAGQGKETQYF | TRBJ2-5 | TRBD1 | . | TRBV28
TGTGCCAGCTCCCCCGACAGGAAGAATTCACCCCTCCACTTT | CASSPDRKNSPLHF | TRBJ1-6 | . | . | TRBV18
TGTGCCAGCAGCCATTCCCTGACCGGGACAGGGGGAGTGGGGGCTTTCTTT | CASSHSLTGTGGVGAFF | TRBJ1-1 | TRBD1 | . | TRBV4-2
TGCAGCGTTGAATTAGGGGCGAACACCGGGGAGCTGTTTTTT | CSVELGANTGELFF | TRBJ2-2 | . | . | TRBV29-1
TGTGCCAGCAGCCGGGACAGAAACACTGAAGCTTTCTTT | CASSRDRNTEAFF | TRBJ1-1 | TRBD1 | few | TRBV11-3
TGTGCCACCAAGGACAGGAACACTGAAGCTTTCTTT | CATKDRNTEAFF | TRBJ1-1 | . | . | TRBV19
TGTGCCAGCAGCCACAGGGGCGCTGGCTACACCTTC | CASSHRGAGYTF | TRBJ1-2 | TRBD1 | many | TRBV6-5
TGTGCCAGCAGTCAGATTAAGCGGAGCTCCTACAATGAGCAGTTCTTC | CASSQIKRSSYNEQFF | TRBJ2-1 | . | . | TRBV5-4
TGTGCCAGCAGCCCCTTCAGCTATGGCTACACCTTC | CASSPFSYGYTF | TRBJ1-2 | . | . | TRBV12-3/TRBV12-4
TGTGCCAGCAGCCCGTCAAGGAGTTCACCCCTCCACTTT | CASSPSRSSPLHF | TRBJ1-6 | . | . | TRBV27
TGTGCCTGGAGGAAGACAGGGCGTAATGAAAAACTGTTTTTT | CAWRKTGRNEKLFF | TRBJ1-4 | TRBD1 | . | TRBV30
TGTGCCACCCGTCGGGAGGGAGGGACCGGGGAGCTGTTTTTT | CATRREGGTGELFF | TRBJ2-2 | TRBD2 | . | TRBV5-6
TGTGCCAGCAGCTTATCAGACATGGGCAATCAGCCCCAGCATTTT | CASSLSDMGNQPQHF | TRBJ1-5 | . | . | TRBV7-9
TGTGCCAGCGGAGGGTGGTTGGCGGGGGCCAACGTCCTGACTTTC | CASGGWLAGANVLTF | TRBJ2-6 | . | few | TRBV2
TGTGCCAGCAGCCCTGCCGGGACTAGCAACAATGAGCAGTTCTTC | CASSPAGTSNNEQFF | TRBJ2-1 | TRBD2 | . | TRBV7-9
TGTGCCAGCAGCTCTGAGAGCACAGATACGCAGTATTTT | CASSSESTDTQYF | TRBJ2-3 | . | . | TRBV7-6
TGTGCCAGTAGTATACTAGCGGGAGGGCGCACCGGGGAGCTGTTTTTT | CASSILAGGRTGELFF | TRBJ2-2 | TRBD2 | once | TRBV19
TGTGCCAGCAGCCAATCCACGGGGGCAGATACGCAGTATTTT | CASSQSTGADTQYF | TRBJ2-3 | . | . | TRBV4-2
TGTGCCACCAGTGATAGGATGGGCAAAGCAGATACGCAGTATTTT | CATSDRMGKADTQYF | TRBJ2-3 | . | . | TRBV24-1
TGTGCCAGCTCAGCCACAGGGGTCGATCAGCCCCAGCATTTT | CASSATGVDQPQHF | TRBJ1-5 | TRBD1 | . | TRBV18
TGTGCCTCCGCGAATTGGCAGGGATATAGGAACACCGGGGAGCTGTTTTTT | CASANWQGYRNTGELFF | TRBJ2-2 | . | few | TRBV30
TGTGCCAGCAGTCCCATTGCTGGACAGGGGGTGTCAACTAATGAAAAACTGTTTTTT | CASSPIAGQGVSTNEKLFF | TRBJ1-4 | TRBD1 | . | TRBV28
TGTGCCACACTCGACAGCATTTATGGCTACACCTTC | CATLDSIYGYTF | TRBJ1-2 | . | . | TRBV24-1
TGTGCCAGCAGTGAATTAAAGGGGGCAGCCTATAATTCACCCCTCCACTTT | CASSELKGAAYNSPLHF | TRBJ1-6 | TRBD1 | . | TRBV6-1
TGTGCCACCAGGGGGACAGCGACGAACACTGAAGCTTTCTTT | CATRGTATNTEAFF | TRBJ1-1 | TRBD1 | once | TRBV19
TGTGCCAGCAGCTTTAGGAGCTTAGGTCTCAATGAGCAGTTCTTC | CASSFRSLGLNEQFF | TRBJ2-1 | . | . | TRBV5-6
TGTGCCAGCAGCGACACCCAGGGTACTGATGGCTACACCTTC | CASSDTQGTDGYTF | TRBJ1-2 | . | . | TRBV2
TGTGCCAGCAGCACGGAACTAGCGGGTAGCAATGAGCAGTTCTTC | CASSTELAGSNEQFF | TRBJ2-1 | TRBD2 | . | TRBV6-2/TRBV6-3
TGTGCCAGCAGCTTAAGACAAAACCTTTATGGCTACACCTTC | CASSLRQNLYGYTF | TRBJ1-2 | . | . | TRBV7-2